The clone carrying this TCR beta chain was seen a few times. Its antigen is not known. The data derive from a study of cytomegalovirus exposure and HLA in healthy donors. Study results and limitations: According to an earlier analysis, most TCR beta V segments yielded productive rearrangements about 87% or about 30% of the time.

Vbeta (60) and Jbeta (13) primers were used in the PCR. Produced via immunoSEQ multiplex PCR; TCRdb's table is partial and in-frame only. The sample records around 170,000 clones, roughly 80% being singletons. CDR1 is MNHEY, CDR2 SVGAGI, per germline. J was trimmed by 6 bases and V by 5 bases; bases with no gene match: 7. The CDR3 covers 15 residues. The gene calls are TRBV6-5 and TRBJ2-7, with 13 bases lining up with TRBD2. This clonotype was obtained from a man aged 50-59 years in good health and CMV-seronegative. The sequencing sample was made of PBMCs. The CDR3 is CASSNGLAGVSEQYF. CDR3 nucleotide sequence: TGTGCCAGCAGTAACGGACTAGCGGGGGTTTCCGAGCAGTACTTC.